The 14 T cell receptor beta chains given below trace back to one sample, sequenced in a study of cytomegalovirus exposure and HLA in healthy donors. The primer mix had 60 Vbeta and 13 Jbeta primers. The data were produced by immunoSEQ multiplex PCR, yet TCRdb's version contains in-frame clones alone and is incomplete. The sample records roughly 100,000 clones, approximately 76% being singletons. Specimen: PBMCs. These receptor sequences come from a woman aged 18 to 35 in good health and CMV-seropositive.

This chain connects TRBV13 to TRBJ2-7; 8 bases fit TRBD2. This CDR3 is built from 14 residues. CDR1 is PRHDT, CDR2 FYEKMQ, per germline (reference sequence). The junction had 10 bases not matched to a gene; V was cut back by 8 bases and J by 4 bases. As DNA, the CDR3 is TGTGCCAGCCGGGACGGGCTAGCGGGTTACGAGCAGTACTTC. This translates into CASRDGLAGYEQYF.

The chain joins TRBV11-2 to TRBJ2-7; D remains ambiguous. The V gene lost 5 bases and the J gene lost 3 bases, with 11 bases spanning the gap. The CDR3 spans 13 residues. Germline V lookup: CDR1 SGHAT, CDR2 FQNNGV. CDR3 sequence reads: CASSATAVYEQYF. As DNA, the CDR3 is TGTGCCAGCAGCGCGACCGCGGTCTACGAGCAGTACTTC.

This rearrangement joins TRBV19 to TRBJ1-1; D is perhaps TRBD1 (5 bases). With 4 bases removed from V and 3 bases from J, the gap between germline ends came to 9 bases. Germline CDR1 and CDR2: LNHDA and SQIVND (reference sequence). The CDR3 totals 13 residues. The CDR3 loop reads CASSTSGYTEAFF. The CDR3 DNA reads as TGTGCCAGTAGTACCTCAGGGTACACTGAAGCTTTCTTT.

The rearrangement joins TRBV28 to TRBJ2-7; 7 bases align to TRBD2. This CDR3 has 14 amino acids. The V gene's germline CDR1 is MDHEN and CDR2 SYDVKM. The V and J ends lost 8 bases and 6 bases, in that order; junction bases with no gene match: 13. CDR3 DNA sequence: TGTGCCAGCGTTTTTAGCGGGCACGAGGGCGAGCAGTACTTC. Translating gives CASVFSGHEGEQYF.

The chain uses TRBV19 and TRBJ1-1, with TRBD1 matching over 9 bases. Trimming removed 4 bases from V and 1 base from J; junction bases left unmatched: 13. The CDR3 has 18 amino acids. Germline V gene sequence: CDR1 LNHDA, CDR2 SQIVND (reference sequence). The CDR3 nucleotides are TGTGCCAGTAGTAGACTGGTGAAAACAGGGGGCCCGAACACTGAAGCTTTCTTT. Translated: CASSRLVKTGGPNTEAFF.

The genes are TRBV6-5 and TRBJ2-7, with 8 bases that match TRBD2. CDR1 and CDR2 (germline): MNHEY, SVGAGI. Trimming cost V 7 bases and J 7 bases; bases outside gene matches: 12. CDR3 length: 14 residues. CDR3 protein: CASTKSGSAREQYF. The CDR3 DNA sequence: TGTGCCAGCACCAAAAGCGGGAGCGCCAGGGAGCAGTACTTC.

This clone occurred once. The gene calls are TRBV9 and TRBJ2-1; TRBD2 matches at 14 bases. The CDR3 contains 17 residues. Looked up from germline, CDR1 is SGDLS and CDR2 is YYNGEE. V lost 4 bases and J lost 4; bases outside the gene matches: 7. CDR3: CASSHRLAGGTYNEQFF. CDR3 in DNA: TGTGCCAGCAGCCACCGACTAGCGGGAGGGACTTACAATGAGCAGTTCTTC.

The chain joins TRBV7-9 to TRBJ1-1; tentative D call: TRBD1 (5 bases). CDR3 size: 12 residues. Looked up from germline, CDR1 is SEHNR and CDR2 is FQNEAQ (reference sequence). The ends were cut back, 5 bases at V and 6 bases at J, with 10 bases in the middle. For the CDR3, the DNA is TGTGCCAGCAGCGTCGGGACTGCTGAAGCTTTCTTT. Protein product: CASSVGTAEAFF. Combining the CDR3 with reference TRBV7-9 and TRBJ1-1 gives the whole variable domain DTGVSQNPRHKITKRGQNVTFRCDPISEHNRLYWYRQTLGQGPEFLTYFQNEAQLEKSRLLSDRFSAERPKGSFSTLEIQRTEQGDSAMYLCASSVGTAEAFFGQGTRLTVV.

This clone was seen just once. The CDR3 loop reads CASSSPSLAGVETQYF. For the CDR3, the DNA is TGTGCCAGCAGCTCCCCCTCTTTAGCGGGAGTAGAGACCCAGTACTTC. This sequence joins TRBV13 and TRBJ2-5; the match to TRBD2 covers 9 bases. This CDR3 has 16 amino acids. In germline, CDR1 is PRHDT, CDR2 FYEKMQ (reference sequence). Germline trimming cut 4 bases from V and 4 bases from J; bases unmatched to any gene: 10.

The chain is built from TRBV6-1 and TRBJ1-4; D is uncertain. The CDR3 covers 13 residues. V lost 6 bases and J lost 10, with 15 bases in between. Per germline, CDR1 MNHNS and CDR2 SASEGT. This chain's CDR3 is CASRGEKLGKLFF. The DNA of the CDR3 is TGTGCCAGCAGAGGAGAAAAGCTGGGAAAACTGTTTTTT.

This chain uses TRBV5-1 with TRBJ2-7; D possibly corresponds to TRBD1 (6 bases). V was pared by 4 bases and J by 0 bases, with 14 bases between. Germline V gene data show CDR1 as SGHRS and CDR2 as YFSETQ. CDR3 length equals 15 residues. The CDR3 loop is CASSLLPGHSYEQYF. In DNA, the CDR3 is TGCGCCAGCAGCCTACTCCCGGGACACTCCTACGAGCAGTACTTC.

The chain recombines TRBV7-9 with TRBJ2-1, with a possible D match to TRBD2 (6 bases). From germline, CDR1 is SEHNR and CDR2 FQNEAQ (reference sequence). This CDR3 has 13 residues. V dropped 5 bases and J dropped 4 bases, with 9 bases sitting between them. DNA of the CDR3: TGTGCCAGCAGCCAGACTAGTTACAATGAGCAGTTCTTC. Protein: CASSQTSYNEQFF.

The J gene is TRBJ1-2, the V gene TRBV6-5; 8 bases map to TRBD1. CDR1 and CDR2 from the germline V gene are MNHEY and SVGAGI. V was clipped by 0 bases and J by 3 bases; unmatched bases: 3. This CDR3 spans 15 amino acids. The CDR3 coding sequence is TGTGCCAGCAGTTACTCCGGACAGGGTCACTATGGCTACACCTTC. Residues: CASSYSGQGHYGYTF.

This chain links TRBV27 with TRBJ2-7; possible D gene TRBD2, 6 bases. The germline CDR1 and CDR2 sequences are MNHEY and SMNVEV (reference sequence). CDR3 length equals 15 residues. V dropped 2 bases and J dropped 2 bases, with 13 bases sitting between them. The CDR3 spells CASSLDSGTTYEQYF. For the CDR3, the DNA is TGTGCCAGCAGTTTAGATAGCGGAACTACCTACGAGCAGTACTTC.